This T cell receptor beta chain was sequenced during a study of shared clonotypes between healthy human individuals. Clones were read by immunoSEQ multiplex PCR, and TCRdb kept only the in-frame ones, dropping some. The repertoire consists of around 2,000,000 clones, with roughly 91% occurring once and the leading ten covering 1.5% to 2%. Naivety among CD8 cells was defined by CD45RO negativity and positive CCR7 selection, thereby excluding terminally differentiated effector memory CD45RA+ cells. Germline V gene lookup returns CDR1 SGHTA and CDR2 FQGNSA. Trimming removed 5 bases from V and 9 bases from J, with 11 bases in between. The CDR3 covers 12 residues.

The specimen was naive CD8+ T cells from PBMCs. This clonotype was obtained from a man aged 18-30 years in good health. Some clones in this sample may be carry-over from other donors' samples. V usage is TRBV7-2 and J usage is TRBJ2-1; perhaps TRBD1 as D (5 bases). As DNA, the CDR3 is TGTGCCAGCAGCCGACGGACACCTGAGCAGTTCTTC. Residues: CASSRRTPEQFF.